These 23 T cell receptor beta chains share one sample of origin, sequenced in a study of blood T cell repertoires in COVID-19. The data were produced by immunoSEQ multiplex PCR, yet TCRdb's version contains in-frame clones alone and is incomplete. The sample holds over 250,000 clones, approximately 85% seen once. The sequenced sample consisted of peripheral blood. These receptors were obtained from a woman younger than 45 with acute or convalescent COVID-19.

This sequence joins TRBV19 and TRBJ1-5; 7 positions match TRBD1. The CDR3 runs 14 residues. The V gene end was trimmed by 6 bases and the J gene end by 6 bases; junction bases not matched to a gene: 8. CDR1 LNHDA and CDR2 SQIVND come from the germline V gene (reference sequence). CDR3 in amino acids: CASRKQGWSQPQHF. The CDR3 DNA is TGTGCCAGTAGAAAACAGGGGTGGAGTCAGCCCCAGCATTTT.

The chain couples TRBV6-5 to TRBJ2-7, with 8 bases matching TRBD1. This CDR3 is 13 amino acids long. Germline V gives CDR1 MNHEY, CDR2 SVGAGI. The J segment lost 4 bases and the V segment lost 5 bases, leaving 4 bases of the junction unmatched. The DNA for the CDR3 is TGTGCCAGCAGTCCCGACAGGGGATACGAGCAGTACTTC. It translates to CASSPDRGYEQYF.

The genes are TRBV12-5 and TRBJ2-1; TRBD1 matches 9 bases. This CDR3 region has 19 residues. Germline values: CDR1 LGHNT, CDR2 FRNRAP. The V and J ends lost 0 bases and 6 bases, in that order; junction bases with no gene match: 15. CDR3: CASGLVAPRGTGLTNEQFF. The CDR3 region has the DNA TGTGCTAGTGGTTTGGTAGCCCCCCGGGGGACAGGGCTGACCAATGAGCAGTTCTTC.

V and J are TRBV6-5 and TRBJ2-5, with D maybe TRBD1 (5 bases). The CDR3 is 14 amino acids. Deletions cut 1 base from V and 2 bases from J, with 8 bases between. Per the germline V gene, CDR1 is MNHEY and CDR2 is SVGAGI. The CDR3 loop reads CASSYYRSQETQYF. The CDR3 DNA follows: TGTGCCAGCAGTTACTACAGGTCACAAGAGACCCAGTACTTC.

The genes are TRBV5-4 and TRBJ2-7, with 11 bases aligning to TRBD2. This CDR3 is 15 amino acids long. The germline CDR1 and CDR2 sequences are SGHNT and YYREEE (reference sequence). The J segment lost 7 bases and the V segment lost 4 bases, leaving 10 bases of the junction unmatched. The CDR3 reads CASSPGTSGAKEQYF. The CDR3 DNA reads TGTGCCAGCAGCCCAGGGACTAGCGGTGCGAAGGAGCAGTACTTC.

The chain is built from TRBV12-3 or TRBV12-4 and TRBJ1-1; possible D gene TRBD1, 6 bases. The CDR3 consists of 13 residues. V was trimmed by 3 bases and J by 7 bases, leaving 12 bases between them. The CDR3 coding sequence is TGTGCCAGCAGTTTCGGGGGGGGCTATGAAGCTTTCTTT. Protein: CASSFGGGYEAFF.

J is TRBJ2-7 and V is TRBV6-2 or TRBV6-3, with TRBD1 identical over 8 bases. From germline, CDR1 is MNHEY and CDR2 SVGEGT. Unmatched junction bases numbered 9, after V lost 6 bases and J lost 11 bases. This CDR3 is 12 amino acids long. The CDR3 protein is CASSPFQGAEYF. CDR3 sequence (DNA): TGTGCCAGCAGCCCGTTCCAGGGGGCTGAGTACTTC.

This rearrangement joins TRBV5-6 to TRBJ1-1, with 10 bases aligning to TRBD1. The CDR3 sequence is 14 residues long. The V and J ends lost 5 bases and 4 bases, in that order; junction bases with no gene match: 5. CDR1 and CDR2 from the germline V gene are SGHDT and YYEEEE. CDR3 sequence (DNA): TGTGCCAGCAGGTTGACAGGGGGCGTCACTGAAGCTTTCTTT. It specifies CASRLTGGVTEAFF.

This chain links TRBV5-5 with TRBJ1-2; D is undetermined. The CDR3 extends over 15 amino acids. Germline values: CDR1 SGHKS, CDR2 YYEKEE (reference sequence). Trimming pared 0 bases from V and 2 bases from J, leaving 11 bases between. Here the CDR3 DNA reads TGTGCCAGCAGCTTGGGCGGGCGGGGAAACTATGGCTACACCTTC. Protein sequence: CASSLGGRGNYGYTF.

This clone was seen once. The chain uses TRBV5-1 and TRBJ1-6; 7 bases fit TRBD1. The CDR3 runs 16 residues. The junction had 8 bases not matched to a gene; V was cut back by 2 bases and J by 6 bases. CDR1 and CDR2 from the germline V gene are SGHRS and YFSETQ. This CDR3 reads CASSLGDRLSNSPLHF. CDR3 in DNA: TGCGCCAGCAGCTTAGGGGACAGACTATCTAATTCACCCCTCCACTTT.

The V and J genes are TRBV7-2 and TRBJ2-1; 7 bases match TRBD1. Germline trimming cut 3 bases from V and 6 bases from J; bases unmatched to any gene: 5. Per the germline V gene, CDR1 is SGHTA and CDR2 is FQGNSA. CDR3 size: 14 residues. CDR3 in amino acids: CASSLRQGFNEQFF. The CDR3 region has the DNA TGTGCCAGCAGCTTGCGACAGGGCTTCAATGAGCAGTTCTTC.

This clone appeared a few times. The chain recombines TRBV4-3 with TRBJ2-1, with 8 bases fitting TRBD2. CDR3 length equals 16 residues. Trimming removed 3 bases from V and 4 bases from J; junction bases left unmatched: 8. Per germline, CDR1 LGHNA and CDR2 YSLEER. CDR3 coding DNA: TGCGCCAGCAGCCATGGGAGCGGGAGTAATTACAATGAGCAGTTCTTC. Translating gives CASSHGSGSNYNEQFF.

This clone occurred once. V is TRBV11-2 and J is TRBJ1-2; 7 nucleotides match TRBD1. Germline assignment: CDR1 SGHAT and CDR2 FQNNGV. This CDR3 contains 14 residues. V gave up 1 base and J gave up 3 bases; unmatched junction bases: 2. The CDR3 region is CASSLGDSYYGYTF. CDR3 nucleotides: TGTGCCAGCAGCTTAGGGGACAGCTACTATGGCTACACCTTC.

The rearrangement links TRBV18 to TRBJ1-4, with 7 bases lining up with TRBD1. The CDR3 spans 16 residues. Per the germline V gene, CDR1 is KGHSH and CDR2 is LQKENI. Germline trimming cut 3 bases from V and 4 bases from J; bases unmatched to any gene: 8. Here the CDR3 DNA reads TGTGCCAGCTCACCCCGGGACAGCGCAGTTAATGAAAAACTGTTTTTT. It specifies CASSPRDSAVNEKLFF.

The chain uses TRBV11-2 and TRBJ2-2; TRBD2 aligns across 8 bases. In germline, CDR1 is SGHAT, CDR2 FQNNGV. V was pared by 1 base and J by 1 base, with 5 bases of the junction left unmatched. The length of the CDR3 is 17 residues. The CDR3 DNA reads TGTGCCAGCAGCTTAGCGCGACTAGCGAGGAACACCGGGGAGCTGTTTTTT. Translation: CASSLARLARNTGELFF.

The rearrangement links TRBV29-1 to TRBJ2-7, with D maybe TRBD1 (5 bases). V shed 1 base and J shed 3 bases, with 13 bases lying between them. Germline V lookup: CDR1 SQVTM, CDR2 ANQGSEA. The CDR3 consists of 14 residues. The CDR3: CSVEGQGKDYEQYF. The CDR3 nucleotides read TGCAGCGTTGAAGGGCAGGGTAAAGACTACGAGCAGTACTTC.

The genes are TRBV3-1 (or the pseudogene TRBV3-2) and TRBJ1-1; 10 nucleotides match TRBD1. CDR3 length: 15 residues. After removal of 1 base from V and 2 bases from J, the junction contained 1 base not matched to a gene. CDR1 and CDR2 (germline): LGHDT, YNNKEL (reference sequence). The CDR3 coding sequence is TGTGCCAGCAGCCAAGGGGACAGGGGTAACACTGAAGCTTTCTTT. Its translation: CASSQGDRGNTEAFF.

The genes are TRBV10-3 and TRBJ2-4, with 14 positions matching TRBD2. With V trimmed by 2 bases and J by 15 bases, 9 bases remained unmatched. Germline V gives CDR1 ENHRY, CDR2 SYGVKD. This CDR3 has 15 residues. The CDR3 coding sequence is TGTGCCATCAGTGAGAGTGGGACTAGCGGGAGTAGCGTGTACTTC. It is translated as CAISESGTSGSSVYF.

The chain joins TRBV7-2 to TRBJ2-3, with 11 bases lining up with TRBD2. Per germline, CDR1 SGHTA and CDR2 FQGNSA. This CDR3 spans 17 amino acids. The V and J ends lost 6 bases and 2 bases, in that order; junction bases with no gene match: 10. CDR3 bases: TGTGCCAGCAGGCTGAGGCCGGGACTAGCGGCCACAGATACGCAGTATTTT. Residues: CASRLRPGLAATDTQYF. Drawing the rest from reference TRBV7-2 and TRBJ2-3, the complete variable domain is GAGVSQSPSNKVTEKGKDVELRCDPISGHTALYWYRQSLGQGLEFLIYFQGNSAPDKSGLPSDRFSAERTGGSVSTLTIQRTQQEDSAVYLCASRLRPGLAATDTQYFGPGTRLTVL.

CDR3 bases: TGTGCCATCAGTGAGTCAGCGGGGGGGAACACCGGGGAGCTGTTTTTT. Its protein product is CAISESAGGNTGELFF. The J gene is TRBJ2-2, the V gene TRBV10-3; TRBD2 agrees at 9 bases. V trimming: 0 bases; J trimming: 1 base; junction bases outside the gene matches: 0. The germline CDR1 and CDR2 sequences are ENHRY and SYGVKD. The CDR3 totals 16 residues.

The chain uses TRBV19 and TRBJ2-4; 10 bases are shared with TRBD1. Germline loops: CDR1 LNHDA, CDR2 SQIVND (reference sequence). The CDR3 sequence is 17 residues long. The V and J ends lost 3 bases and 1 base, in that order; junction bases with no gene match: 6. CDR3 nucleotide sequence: TGTGCCAGTAGTATGGTCCCGGGACAGGGGGCCAAAAACATTCAGTACTTC. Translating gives CASSMVPGQGAKNIQYF.

The CDR3 region has the DNA TGTGCCACCAGTGATCGACAGGGGGCGTTCAATGAGCAGTTCTTC. Translated, it gives CATSDRQGAFNEQFF. The genes are TRBV24-1 and TRBJ2-1; 10 bases are shared with TRBD1. Per germline, CDR1 KGHDR and CDR2 SFDVKD. The CDR3 is 15 amino acids. V lost 3 bases, J lost 6 bases, and 4 bases stayed unmatched.

The CDR3 nucleotides read TGTGCCAGCAGCAAAGGGGCGGGGGATGAAAAACTGTTTTTT. Amino acids: CASSKGAGDEKLFF. This rearrangement joins TRBV21-1 to TRBJ1-4. TRBV21-1 is a listed pseudogene. This CDR3 region has 14 residues.